This T cell receptor beta chain was sequenced for a study of cytomegalovirus exposure and HLA in healthy donors. Overall study: In terms of ancestry, the Caucasian-associated cluster contained 75% to 90% of the 350 to 450 genotyped donors. Regarding the study as a whole: A list of 164 TCR beta chains associated with cytomegalovirus was given. In an earlier analysis, productive rearrangement rates for most beta V segments clustered near 87% or 30%. V- and J-gene trimming of TCR beta was linked (in a later analysis) to a missense DCLRE1C variant.

This clone was found a few times. The antigen remains unidentified. V lost 5 bases, J lost 3 bases, and 12 bases stayed unmatched. Germline loops: CDR1 SGHNT, CDR2 YENEEA. CDR3 length equals 16 residues. With 60 Vbeta and 13 Jbeta primers, the PCR was carried out. TCRdb's copy holds only in-frame clones and misses some; the assay was immunoSEQ multiplex PCR. The sample includes 150,000 to 250,000 clones, roughly 78% of them seen just once. Sequenced input: PBMCs. The chain couples TRBV11-3 to TRBJ2-7; 8 nucleotides agree with TRBD1. This clonotype was sampled from a woman in her 30s in good health and CMV-seropositive. DNA of the CDR3: TGTGCCAGCAGCGCCTCAAACAGGGGGGAATACTACGAGCAGTACTTC. It specifies CASSASNRGEYYEQYF.